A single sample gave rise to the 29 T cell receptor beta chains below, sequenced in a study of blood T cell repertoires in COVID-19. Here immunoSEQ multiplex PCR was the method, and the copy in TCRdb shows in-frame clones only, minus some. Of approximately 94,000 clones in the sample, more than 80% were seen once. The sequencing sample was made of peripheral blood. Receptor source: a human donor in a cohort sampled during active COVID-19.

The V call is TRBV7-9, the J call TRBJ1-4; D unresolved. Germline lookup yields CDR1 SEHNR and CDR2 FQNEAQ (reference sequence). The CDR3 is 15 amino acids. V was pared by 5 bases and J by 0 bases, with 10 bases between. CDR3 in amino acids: CASSPRVATNEKLFF. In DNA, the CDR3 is TGTGCCAGCAGCCCAAGAGTTGCAACTAATGAAAAACTGTTTTTT.

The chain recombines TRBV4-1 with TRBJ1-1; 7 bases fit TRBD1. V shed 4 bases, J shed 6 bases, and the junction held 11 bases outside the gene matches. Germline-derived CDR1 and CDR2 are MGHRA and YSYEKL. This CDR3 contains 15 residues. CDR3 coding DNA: TGCGCCAGCAGCCGATCGTACAGGGGAATGGCTGAAGCTTTCTTT. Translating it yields CASSRSYRGMAEAFF.

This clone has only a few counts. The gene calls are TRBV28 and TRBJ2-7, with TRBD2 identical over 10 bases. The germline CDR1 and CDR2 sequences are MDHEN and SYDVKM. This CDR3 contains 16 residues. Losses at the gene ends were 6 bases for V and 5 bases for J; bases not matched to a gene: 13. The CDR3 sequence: CASSSPIGAGGNEQYF. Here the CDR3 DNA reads TGTGCCAGCAGCAGCCCCATAGGAGCGGGAGGGAACGAGCAGTACTTC.

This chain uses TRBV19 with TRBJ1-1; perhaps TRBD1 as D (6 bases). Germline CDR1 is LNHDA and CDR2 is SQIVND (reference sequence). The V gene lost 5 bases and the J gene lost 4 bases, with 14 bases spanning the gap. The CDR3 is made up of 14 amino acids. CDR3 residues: CASSSQGTGTEAFF. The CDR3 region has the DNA TGTGCCAGTAGTTCACAGGGTACTGGCACTGAAGCTTTCTTT.

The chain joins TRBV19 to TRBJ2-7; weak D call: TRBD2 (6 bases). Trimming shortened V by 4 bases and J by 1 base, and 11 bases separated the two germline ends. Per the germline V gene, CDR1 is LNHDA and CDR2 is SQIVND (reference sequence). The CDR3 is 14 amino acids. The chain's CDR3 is CASSTEGTSYEQYF. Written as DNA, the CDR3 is TGTGCCAGTAGTACGGAAGGGACTTCCTACGAGCAGTACTTC.

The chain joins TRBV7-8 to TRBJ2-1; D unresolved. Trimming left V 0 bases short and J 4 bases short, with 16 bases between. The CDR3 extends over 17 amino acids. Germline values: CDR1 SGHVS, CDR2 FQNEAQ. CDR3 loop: CASSLALSPVQYNEQFF. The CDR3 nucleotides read TGTGCCAGCAGCTTAGCGTTATCCCCCGTACAGTACAATGAGCAGTTCTTC.

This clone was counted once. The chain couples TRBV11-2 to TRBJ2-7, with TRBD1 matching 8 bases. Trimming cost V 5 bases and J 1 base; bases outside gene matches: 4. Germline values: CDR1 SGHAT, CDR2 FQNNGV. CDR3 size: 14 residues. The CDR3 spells CASSIGQGSYEQYF. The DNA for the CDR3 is TGTGCCAGCAGCATTGGACAGGGTTCCTACGAGCAGTACTTC.

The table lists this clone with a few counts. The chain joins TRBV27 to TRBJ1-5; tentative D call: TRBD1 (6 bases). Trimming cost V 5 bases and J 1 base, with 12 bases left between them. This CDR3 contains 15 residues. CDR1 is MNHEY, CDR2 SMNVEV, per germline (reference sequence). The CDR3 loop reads CASSALDRSNQPQHF. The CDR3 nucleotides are TGTGCCAGCAGTGCCTTGGACAGAAGCAATCAGCCCCAGCATTTT.

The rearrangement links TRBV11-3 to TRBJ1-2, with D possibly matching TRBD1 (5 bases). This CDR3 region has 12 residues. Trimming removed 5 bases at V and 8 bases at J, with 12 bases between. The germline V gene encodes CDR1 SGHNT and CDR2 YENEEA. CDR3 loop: CASSKSGEGYTF. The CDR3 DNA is TGTGCCAGCAGCAAATCGGGGGAAGGCTACACCTTC. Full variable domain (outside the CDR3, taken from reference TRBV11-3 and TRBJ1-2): EAGVVQSPRYKIIEKKQPVAFWCNPISGHNTLYWYLQNLGQGPELLIRYENEEAVDDSQLPKDRFSAERLKGVDSTLKIQPAELGDSAVYLCASSKSGEGYTFGSGTRLTVV.

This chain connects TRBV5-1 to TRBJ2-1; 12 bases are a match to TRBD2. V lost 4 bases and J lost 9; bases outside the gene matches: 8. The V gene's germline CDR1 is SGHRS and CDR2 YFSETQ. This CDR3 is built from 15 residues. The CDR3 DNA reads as TGCGCCAGCAGCCAAAGACTAGCGGGAGTGTCTGAGCAGTTCTTC. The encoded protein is CASSQRLAGVSEQFF. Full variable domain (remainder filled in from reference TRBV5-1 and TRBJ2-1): KAGVTQTPRYLIKTRGQQVTLSCSPISGHRSVSWYQQTPGQGLQFLFEYFSETQRNKGNFPGRFSGRQFSNSRSEMNVSTLELGDSALYLCASSQRLAGVSEQFFGPGTRLTVL.

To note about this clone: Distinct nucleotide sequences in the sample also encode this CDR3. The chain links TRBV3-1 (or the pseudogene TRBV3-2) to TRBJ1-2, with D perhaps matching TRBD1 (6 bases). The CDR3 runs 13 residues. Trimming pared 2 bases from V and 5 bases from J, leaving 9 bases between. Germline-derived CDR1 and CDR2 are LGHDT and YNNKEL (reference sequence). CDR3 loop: CASSQQGPYGYTF. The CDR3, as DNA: TGTGCCAGCAGCCAACAGGGGCCATATGGCTACACCTTC.

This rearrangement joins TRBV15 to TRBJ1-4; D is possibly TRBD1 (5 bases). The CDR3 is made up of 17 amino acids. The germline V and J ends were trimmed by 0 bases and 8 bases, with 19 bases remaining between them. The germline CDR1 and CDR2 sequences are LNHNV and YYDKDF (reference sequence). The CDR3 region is CATSRDPNAGRDEKLFF. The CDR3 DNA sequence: TGTGCCACCAGCAGAGATCCAAACGCGGGAAGGGACGAAAAACTGTTTTTT.

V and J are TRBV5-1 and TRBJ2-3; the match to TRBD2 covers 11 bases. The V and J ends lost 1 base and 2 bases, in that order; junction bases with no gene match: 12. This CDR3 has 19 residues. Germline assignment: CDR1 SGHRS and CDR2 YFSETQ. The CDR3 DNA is TGCGCCAGCAGCTTGCTTTCATTAGCGGGAGGGCGAAACACAGATACGCAGTATTTT. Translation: CASSLLSLAGGRNTDTQYF. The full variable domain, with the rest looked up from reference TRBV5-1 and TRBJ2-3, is KAGVTQTPRYLIKTRGQQVTLSCSPISGHRSVSWYQQTPGQGLQFLFEYFSETQRNKGNFPGRFSGRQFSNSRSEMNVSTLELGDSALYLCASSLLSLAGGRNTDTQYFGPGTRLTVL.

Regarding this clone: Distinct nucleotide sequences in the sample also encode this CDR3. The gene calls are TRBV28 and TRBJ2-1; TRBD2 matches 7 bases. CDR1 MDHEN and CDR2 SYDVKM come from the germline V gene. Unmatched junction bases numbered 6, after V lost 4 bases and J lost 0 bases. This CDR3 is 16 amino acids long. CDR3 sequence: CASSSPSGNSYNEQFF. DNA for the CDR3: TGTGCCAGCAGTTCACCTAGCGGCAACTCCTACAATGAGCAGTTCTTC.

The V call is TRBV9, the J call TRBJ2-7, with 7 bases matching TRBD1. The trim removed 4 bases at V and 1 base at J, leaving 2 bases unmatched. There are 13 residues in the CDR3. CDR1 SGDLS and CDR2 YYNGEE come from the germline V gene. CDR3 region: CASSPGQSYEQYF. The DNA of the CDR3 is TGTGCCAGCAGCCCGGGACAGTCCTACGAGCAGTACTTC.

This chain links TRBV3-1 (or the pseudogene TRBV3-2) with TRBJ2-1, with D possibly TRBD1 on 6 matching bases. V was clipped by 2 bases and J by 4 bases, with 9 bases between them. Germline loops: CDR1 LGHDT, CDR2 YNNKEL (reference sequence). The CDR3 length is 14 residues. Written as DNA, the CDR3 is TGTGCCAGCAGCCAACCCAGGGGATACAATGAGCAGTTCTTC. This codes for CASSQPRGYNEQFF.

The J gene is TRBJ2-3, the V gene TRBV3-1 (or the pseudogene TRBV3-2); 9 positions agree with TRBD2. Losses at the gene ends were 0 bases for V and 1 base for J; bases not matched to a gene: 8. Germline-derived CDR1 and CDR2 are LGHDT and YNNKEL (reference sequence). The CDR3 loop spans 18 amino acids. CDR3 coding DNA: TGTGCCAGCAGCCAAGATCTTGGGCTAGCGGGACGCACAGATACGCAGTATTTT. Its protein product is CASSQDLGLAGRTDTQYF.

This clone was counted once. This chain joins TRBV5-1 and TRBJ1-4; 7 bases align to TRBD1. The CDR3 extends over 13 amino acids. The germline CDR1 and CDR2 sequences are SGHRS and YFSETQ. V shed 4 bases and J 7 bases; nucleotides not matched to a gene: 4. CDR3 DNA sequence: TGCGCCAGCAGCGGGGGGACAGTTGAAAAACTGTTTTTT. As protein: CASSGGTVEKLFF. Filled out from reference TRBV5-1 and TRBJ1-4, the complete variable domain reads KAGVTQTPRYLIKTRGQQVTLSCSPISGHRSVSWYQQTPGQGLQFLFEYFSETQRNKGNFPGRFSGRQFSNSRSEMNVSTLELGDSALYLCASSGGTVEKLFFGSGTQLSVL.

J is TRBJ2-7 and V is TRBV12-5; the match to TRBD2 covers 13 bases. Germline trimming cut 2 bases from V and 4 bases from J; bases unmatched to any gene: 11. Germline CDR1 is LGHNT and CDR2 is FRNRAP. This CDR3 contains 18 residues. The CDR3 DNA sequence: TGTGCTAGTGGTTTGCCCCGGACTAGCGGGAGACGACTTTACGAGCAGTACTTC. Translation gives CASGLPRTSGRRLYEQYF.

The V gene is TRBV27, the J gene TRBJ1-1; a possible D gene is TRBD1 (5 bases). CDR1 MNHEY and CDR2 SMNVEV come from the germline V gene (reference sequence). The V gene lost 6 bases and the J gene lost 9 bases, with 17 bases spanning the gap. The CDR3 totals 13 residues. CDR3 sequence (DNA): TGTGCCAGCAGCCTCATGCAGGCGGGGCAAGCTTTCTTT. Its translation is CASSLMQAGQAFF.

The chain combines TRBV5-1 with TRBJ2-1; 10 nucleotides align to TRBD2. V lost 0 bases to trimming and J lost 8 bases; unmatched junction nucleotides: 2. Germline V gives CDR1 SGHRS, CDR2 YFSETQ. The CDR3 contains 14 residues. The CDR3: CASSLGGTSDEQFF. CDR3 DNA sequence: TGCGCCAGCAGCTTGGGAGGGACTAGCGATGAGCAGTTCTTC.

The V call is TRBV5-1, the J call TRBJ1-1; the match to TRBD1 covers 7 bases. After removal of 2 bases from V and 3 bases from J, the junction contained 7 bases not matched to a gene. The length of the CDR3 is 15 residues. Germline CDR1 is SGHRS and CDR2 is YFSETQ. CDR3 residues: CASSFRARGDTEAFF. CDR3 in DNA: TGCGCCAGCAGCTTCCGGGCCAGGGGGGACACTGAAGCTTTCTTT.

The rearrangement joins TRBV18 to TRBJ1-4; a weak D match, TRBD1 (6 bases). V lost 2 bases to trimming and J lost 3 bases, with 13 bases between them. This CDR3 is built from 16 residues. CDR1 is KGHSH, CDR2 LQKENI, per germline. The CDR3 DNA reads TGTGCCAGCTCACCATTGACAGGTGGTGCTAATGAAAAACTGTTTTTT. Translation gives CASSPLTGGANEKLFF.

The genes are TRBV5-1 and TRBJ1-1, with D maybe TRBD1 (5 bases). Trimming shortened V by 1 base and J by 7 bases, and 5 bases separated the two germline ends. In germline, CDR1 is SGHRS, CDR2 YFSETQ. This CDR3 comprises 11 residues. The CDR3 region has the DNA TGCGCCAGCAGCTTGACAGGTGAAGCTTTCTTT. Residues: CASSLTGEAFF. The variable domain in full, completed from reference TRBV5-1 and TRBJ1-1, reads KAGVTQTPRYLIKTRGQQVTLSCSPISGHRSVSWYQQTPGQGLQFLFEYFSETQRNKGNFPGRFSGRQFSNSRSEMNVSTLELGDSALYLCASSLTGEAFFGQGTRLTVV.

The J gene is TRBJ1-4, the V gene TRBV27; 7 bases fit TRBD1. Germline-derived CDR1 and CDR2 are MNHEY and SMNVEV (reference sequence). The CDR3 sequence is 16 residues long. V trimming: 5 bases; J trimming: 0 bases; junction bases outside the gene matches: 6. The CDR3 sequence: CASSRQGRPTNEKLFF. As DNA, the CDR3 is TGTGCCAGCAGTAGACAGGGCCGACCAACTAATGAAAAACTGTTTTTT.

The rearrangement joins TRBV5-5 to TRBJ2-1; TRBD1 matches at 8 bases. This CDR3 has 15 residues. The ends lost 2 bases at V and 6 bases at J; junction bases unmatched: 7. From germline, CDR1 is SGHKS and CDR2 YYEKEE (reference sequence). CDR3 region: CASSFGQGGFNEQFF. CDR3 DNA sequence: TGTGCCAGCAGCTTCGGACAGGGCGGATTCAATGAGCAGTTCTTC. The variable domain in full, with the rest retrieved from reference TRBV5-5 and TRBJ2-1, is DAGVTQSPTHLIKTRGQQVTLRCSPISGHKSVSWYQQVLGQGPQFIFQYYEKEERGRGNFPDRFSARQFPNYSSELNVNALLLGDSALYLCASSFGQGGFNEQFFGPGTRLTVL.

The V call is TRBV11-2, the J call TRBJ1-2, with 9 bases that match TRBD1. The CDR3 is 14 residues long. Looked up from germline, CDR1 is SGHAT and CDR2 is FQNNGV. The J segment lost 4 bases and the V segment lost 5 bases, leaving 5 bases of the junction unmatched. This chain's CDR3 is CASSTHRGLYGYTF. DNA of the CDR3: TGTGCCAGCAGCACCCACAGGGGGCTCTATGGCTACACCTTC.

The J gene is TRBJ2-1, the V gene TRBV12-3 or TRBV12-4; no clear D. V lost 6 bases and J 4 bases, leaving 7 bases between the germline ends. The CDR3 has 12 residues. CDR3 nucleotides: TGTGCCAGCAGAACTCCTTACAATGAGCAGTTCTTC. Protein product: CASRTPYNEQFF.

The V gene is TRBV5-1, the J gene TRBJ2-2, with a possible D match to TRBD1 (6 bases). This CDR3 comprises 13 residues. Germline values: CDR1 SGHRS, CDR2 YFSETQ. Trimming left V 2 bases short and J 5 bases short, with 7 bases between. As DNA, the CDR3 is TGCGCCAGCAGCTTACAGGGAACCGGGGAGCTGTTTTTT. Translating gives CASSLQGTGELFF.